This entry concerns a single TCR beta chain. Its antigen is as yet unknown. These data belong to a study of cytomegalovirus exposure and HLA in healthy donors. Notes on the study in general: Reported results showed that the classifier diagnosed cytomegalovirus status with high specificity and sensitivity.

The CDR3 consists of 13 residues. CDR1 is SGHRS and CDR2 is YFSETQ in the germline V gene. Trimming took 2 bases from V and 5 from J, leaving 10 bases between them. PCR was performed using 60 Vbeta and 13 Jbeta primers. Using immunoSEQ multiplex PCR, the repertoire was profiled, and TCRdb retains in-frame clones only, with some absent. Here the sample spans 120,000 or so clones, approximately 80% being singletons. This chain connects TRBV5-1 to TRBJ2-5; no reliable D call. This TCR derives from a human donor in good health. Sequencing was performed on PBMCs. The CDR3 spells CASSLVVRETQYF. CDR3 bases: TGCGCCAGCAGCTTAGTAGTGAGGGAGACCCAGTACTTC.